This passage covers 2 T cell receptor beta chains from one sample sequenced in a study of technical replicates of blood from several donors. Sequencing was performed with immunoSEQ multiplex PCR; in TCRdb, only in-frame clones are kept and a portion is missing. The table shows 81,000 or so clones, with 95% to 97% occurring only once. Sequenced sample: T cells isolated from PBMCs. These receptors came from a human donor in good health.

The genes are TRBV27 and TRBJ2-5, with TRBD2 identical over 10 bases. There are 14 residues in the CDR3. Germline V gene sequence: CDR1 MNHEY, CDR2 SMNVEV (reference sequence). V was pared by 6 bases and J by 3 bases, with 4 bases of the junction left unmatched. CDR3 DNA sequence: TGTGCCAGCAGCTACCTAGCGGGAGAAGAGACCCAGTACTTC. Protein product: CASSYLAGEETQYF.

J is TRBJ2-1 and V is TRBV4-2; 9 nucleotides line up with TRBD1. From germline, CDR1 is LGHNA and CDR2 YNFKEQ. This CDR3 is 18 amino acids long. V lost 1 base to trimming and J lost 2 bases; unmatched junction nucleotides: 9. CDR3 sequence (DNA): TGTGCCAGCAGCCAAGGGTACAGGGGGCATAGAGCCTACAATGAGCAGTTCTTC. This encodes CASSQGYRGHRAYNEQFF.